This TCR beta chain comes out of a study of beta chain features in type 1 diabetes. This CDR3 has 13 amino acids. V gave up 1 base and J gave up 10 bases, with 16 bases separating them. Germline V gives CDR1 GTSNPN, CDR2 SVGIG (reference sequence). The entirety of the isolated RNA underwent reverse transcription, so expressed TCRB transcripts were sequenced. Data came from immunoSEQ multiplex PCR; TCRdb stores just in-frame clones and leaves some out. The top ten clones hold 0.03% to 0.04% of a sample with hundreds of thousands of clones, 14% of them seen once. The receptor comes from a man aged 25 to 45 in good health. V and J are TRBV30 and TRBJ1-1; a weak D match, TRBD1 (5 bases). Sequences were obtained from naive CD4+ T cells from blood. CDR3 amino acids: CAWSAGRAATAFF. CDR3 sequence (DNA): TGTGCCTGGAGTGCAGGGAGAGCCGCGACAGCTTTCTTT.